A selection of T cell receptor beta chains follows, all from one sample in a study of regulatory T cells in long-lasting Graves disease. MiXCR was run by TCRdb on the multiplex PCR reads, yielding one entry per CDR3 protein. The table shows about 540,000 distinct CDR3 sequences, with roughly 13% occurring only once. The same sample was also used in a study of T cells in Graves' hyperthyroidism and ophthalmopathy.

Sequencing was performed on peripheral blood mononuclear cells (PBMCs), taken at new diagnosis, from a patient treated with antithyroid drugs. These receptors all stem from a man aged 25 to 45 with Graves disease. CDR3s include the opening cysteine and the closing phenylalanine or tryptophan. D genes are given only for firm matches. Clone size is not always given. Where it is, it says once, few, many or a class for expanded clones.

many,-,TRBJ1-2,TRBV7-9,TGTGCCAGCAGCTTCTGGCCGACGGGGGGCTACACCTTC,CASSFWPTGGYTF
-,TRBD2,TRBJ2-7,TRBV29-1,TGCAGCGTCCGATGGCGGGGGGGAAACTACGAGCAGTACTTC,CSVRWRGGNYEQYF
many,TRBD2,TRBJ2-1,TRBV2,TGTGCCAGCAGTGAATCTAGCGGGAGCAATGAGCAGTTCTTC,CASSESSGSNEQFF
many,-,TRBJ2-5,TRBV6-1,TGTGCCAGCAGTGAATGGGGAGAGACCCAGTACTTC,CASSEWGETQYF
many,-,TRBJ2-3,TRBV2,TGTGCCAGCAGTGAAATTGACTACCCAGTGTATGGTACGCAGTATTTT,CASSEIDYPVYGTQYF
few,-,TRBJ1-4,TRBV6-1,TGTGCCAGCATCACAGACCGAGGACATGAAAAACTGTTTTTT,CASITDRGHEKLFF
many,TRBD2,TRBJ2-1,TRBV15,TGTGCCACCAGGAGAGCGGGATCACCTTACAATGAGCAGTTCTTC,CATRRAGSPYNEQFF
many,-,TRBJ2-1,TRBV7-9,TGTGCCAGCAGCTCACGCCGGGACTTAAACAATGAGCAGTTCTTC,CASSSRRDLNNEQFF
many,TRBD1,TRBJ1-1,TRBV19,TGTGCCAGTAGCAACGGGACAGGGAGGTGGATGAACACTGAAGCTTTCTTT,CASSNGTGRWMNTEAFF
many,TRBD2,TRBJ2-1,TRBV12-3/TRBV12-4,TGTGCCAGCGGACGGGAGGTCGACAATGAGCAGTTCTTC,CASGREVDNEQFF
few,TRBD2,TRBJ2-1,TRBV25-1,TGTGCCAGCAGTGACCTCGGACTAGCGGGAGGAGGCTCCTACAATGAGCAGTTCTTC,CASSDLGLAGGGSYNEQFF
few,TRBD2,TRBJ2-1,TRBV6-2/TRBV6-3,TGTGCCACCTGCCCTGGCGGGAGACTAAATGAGCAGTTCTTC,CATCPGGRLNEQFF
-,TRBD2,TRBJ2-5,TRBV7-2,TGTGCCAGCAGCTTGGCCGGGGGGAAGCGGCAAGAGACCCAGTACTTC,CASSLAGGKRQETQYF
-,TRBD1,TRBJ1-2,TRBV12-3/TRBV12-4,TGTGCCAGCAGTACCGGGACAGAGTATGGCTACACCTTC,CASSTGTEYGYTF
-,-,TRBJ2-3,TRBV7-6,TGTGCCAGCAGCTTCCGAGAGGCCACAGATACGCAGTATTTT,CASSFREATDTQYF
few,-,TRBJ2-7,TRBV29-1,TGCAGCGTTGAAGTACAGGGCGGGATCGGGCAGTACTTC,CSVEVQGGIGQYF
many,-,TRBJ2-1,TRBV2,TGTGCCAGCAGTGCCCCAGGGGCGGGAGAAGATGAGCAGTTCTTC,CASSAPGAGEDEQFF
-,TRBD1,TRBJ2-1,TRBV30,TGTGCCTGGAGCCGGGACAGGTCGTACAATGAGCAGTTCTTC,CAWSRDRSYNEQFF
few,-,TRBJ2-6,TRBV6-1,TGTGCCAGCAGTGAAGAGATAGGGTCTGCTGGGGCCAACGTCCTGACTTTC,CASSEEIGSAGANVLTF
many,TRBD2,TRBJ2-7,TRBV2,TGTGCCAGCCCCCAGCGGGAGCTGCGCCTCGAGCAGTACTTC,CASPQRELRLEQYF
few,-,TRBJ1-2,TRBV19,TGTGCCAGTATCAGAGGGCCGGGGGAGGGCGGTGGCTACACCTTC,CASIRGPGEGGGYTF
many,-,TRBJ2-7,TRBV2,TGTGCCAGCCGGGACACTCCTGGGCAGTACTTC,CASRDTPGQYF
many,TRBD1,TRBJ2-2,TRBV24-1,TGTGCCTCATCCGACAGGGGGCTGTTCGGGGAGCTGTTTTTT,CASSDRGLFGELFF
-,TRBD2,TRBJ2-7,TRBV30,TGTGCCTGGCAACGAGGCGCGGGAGGGAGCAACGAGCAGTACTTC,CAWQRGAGGSNEQYF
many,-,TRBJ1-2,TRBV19,TGTGCCAGTAGTACCCAGGCAGGTACCTATGGCTACACCTTC,CASSTQAGTYGYTF
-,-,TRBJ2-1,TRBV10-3,TGTGCCATCAGTGACACCCTAAACAATGAGCAGTTCTTC,CAISDTLNNEQFF
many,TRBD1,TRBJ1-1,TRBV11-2,TGTGCCAGCACCGGGACAGGGTTTAACACTGAAGCTTTCTTT,CASTGTGFNTEAFF
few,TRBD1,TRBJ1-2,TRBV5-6,TGTGCCAGCAGCTGGACAGGGCCTGAAGGCTACACCTTC,CASSWTGPEGYTF
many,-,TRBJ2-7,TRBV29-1,TGCAGCTTTGTACGGGGGGACACCTACGAGCAGTACTTC,CSFVRGDTYEQYF
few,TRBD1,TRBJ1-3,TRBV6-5,TGTGCCAGCAGTTCGGGTACGGGCCAGGGGGTAAACACCATATATTTT,CASSSGTGQGVNTIYF
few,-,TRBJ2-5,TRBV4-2,TGTGCCAGCTCAGGAGGCTTACTAGGGGTGGAGACCCAGTACTTC,CASSGGLLGVETQYF
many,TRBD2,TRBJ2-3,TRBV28,TGTGCCAGCAGTCAACCGGGACTATTGTCTGATGCGCAGTATTTT,CASSQPGLLSDAQYF
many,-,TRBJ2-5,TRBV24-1,TGTGCCACCAGTGATTCTGTCGGGGGACAAGAGACCCAGTACTTC,CATSDSVGGQETQYF
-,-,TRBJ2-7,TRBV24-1,TGTGCCACCGAAACTAAGGACGAGCAGTACTTC,CATETKDEQYF
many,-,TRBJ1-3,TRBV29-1,TGCAGCGTTACCTCTGGAAACACCATATATTTT,CSVTSGNTIYF
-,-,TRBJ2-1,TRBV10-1,TGCGCCAGCACGGGTGGAGGACCCTACAATGAGCAGTTCTTC,CASTGGGPYNEQFF
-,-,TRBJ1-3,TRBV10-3,TGTGCCATCGGGGGAGATACAGGGATGGCCATATATTTT,CAIGGDTGMAIYF
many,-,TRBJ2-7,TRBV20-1,TGCAGCCAAAAGGGGCAGGGCTACGAGCAGTACTTC,CSQKGQGYEQYF
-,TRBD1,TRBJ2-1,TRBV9,TGTGCCAGCAGCGTAGCCGGACAGGTGGGGCACAATGAGCAGTTCTTC,CASSVAGQVGHNEQFF
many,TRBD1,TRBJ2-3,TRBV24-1,TGTGCCACCAGTGACCCAAGAGGGACAGGGGGTACAGATACGCAGTATTTT,CATSDPRGTGGTDTQYF
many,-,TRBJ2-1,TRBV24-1,TGTGCCACCAGTGACCCTAGGACTCACAATGAGCAGTTCTTC,CATSDPRTHNEQFF
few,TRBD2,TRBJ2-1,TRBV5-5,TGTGCCAGCAGCTTGCGCCTAGCGGGAGGATCTTATGAGCAGTTCTTC,CASSLRLAGGSYEQFF
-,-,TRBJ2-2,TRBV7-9,TGTGCCAGCAGCTTAGGACTAGAGACCGGGGAGCTGTTTTTT,CASSLGLETGELFF
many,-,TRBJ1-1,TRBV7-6,TGTGCCAGCAGGTTACCCGTTCGGTGGAACACTGAAGCTTTCTTT,CASRLPVRWNTEAFF
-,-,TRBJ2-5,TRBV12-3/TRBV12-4,TGTGCCAGCAGTTTAGACCTGGAAGAGACCCAGTACTTC,CASSLDLEETQYF